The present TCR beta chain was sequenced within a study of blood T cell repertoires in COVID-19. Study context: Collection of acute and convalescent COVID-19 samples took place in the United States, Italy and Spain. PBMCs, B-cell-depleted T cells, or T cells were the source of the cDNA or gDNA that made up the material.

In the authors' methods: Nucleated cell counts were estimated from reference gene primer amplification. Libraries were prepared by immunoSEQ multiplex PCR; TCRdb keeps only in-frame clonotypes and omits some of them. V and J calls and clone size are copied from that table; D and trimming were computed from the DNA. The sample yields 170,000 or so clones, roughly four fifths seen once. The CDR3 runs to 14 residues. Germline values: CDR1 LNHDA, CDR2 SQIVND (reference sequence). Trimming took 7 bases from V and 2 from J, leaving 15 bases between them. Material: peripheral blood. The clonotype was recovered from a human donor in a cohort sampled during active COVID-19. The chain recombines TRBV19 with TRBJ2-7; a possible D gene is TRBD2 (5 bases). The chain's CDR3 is CASTQAGLTYEQYF. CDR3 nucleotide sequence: TGTGCCAGTACCCAGGCGGGTCTTACCTACGAGCAGTACTTC.